This T cell receptor beta chain was profiled in a study of T cells after yellow fever vaccination. Background on the study: Where fractions had low cell numbers, libraries were prepared from them with the SMART-Seq v4 Ultra Low Input RNA kit.

V was clipped by 6 bases and J by 0 bases, with 8 bases between them. Germline lookup yields CDR1 SQVTM and CDR2 ANQGSEA. The CDR3 is 13 residues long. Template switching with 5'RACE generated the TCR cDNA and added a universal primer site and UMIs. TCRdb itself ran the 5' RACE reads through MiXCR, one entry per CDR3 protein. The repertoire holds 110,000 to 150,000 distinct CDR3 sequences, with around 6.3% as singletons. Regarding the study as a whole: Clones from primary vaccination mostly reappeared after the booster (less than 98% CD4, over 85% CD8).

With respect to this clonotype: Its matching antigen is unknown. A much larger clone lies a single base off, so this may be a read error.

This chain connects TRBV29-1 to TRBJ1-4; a possible D gene is TRBD1 (5 bases). This sample comprised CD4+ T cells sorted from PBMCs, obtained 10 days after the yellow fever booster vaccination. This clonotype was obtained from a man between 25 and 39 years old who received the YFV17D yellow fever vaccine. This CDR3 is CSVRQTTNEKLFF. CDR3 DNA: TGCAGCGTGAGACAGACAACTAATGAAAAACTGTTTTTT.